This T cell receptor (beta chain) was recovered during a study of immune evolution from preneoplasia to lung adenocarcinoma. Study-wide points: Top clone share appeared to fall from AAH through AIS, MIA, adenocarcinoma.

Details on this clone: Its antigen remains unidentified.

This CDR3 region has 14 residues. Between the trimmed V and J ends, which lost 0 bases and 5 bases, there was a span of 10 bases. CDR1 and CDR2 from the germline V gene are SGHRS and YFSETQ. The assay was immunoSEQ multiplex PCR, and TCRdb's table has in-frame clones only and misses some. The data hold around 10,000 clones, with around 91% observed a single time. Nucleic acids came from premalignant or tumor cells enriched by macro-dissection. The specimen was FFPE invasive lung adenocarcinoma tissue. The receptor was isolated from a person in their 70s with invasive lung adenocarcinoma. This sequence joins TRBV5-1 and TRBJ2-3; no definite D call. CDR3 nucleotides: TGCGCCAGCAGCTTGGAACAGACCCTAGATACGCAGTATTTT. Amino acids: CASSLEQTLDTQYF.